A single sample gave rise to the 5 T cell receptor beta chains below, sequenced in a study of cytomegalovirus exposure and HLA in healthy donors (TCRdb year 2017). The library was generated by the immunoSEQ multiplex PCR assay. For the multiplex PCR, a mixture combining 60 forward primers for TCR Vbeta segments and 13 reverse primers for TCR Jbeta segments was used. The table comes from immuneACCESS by way of TCRdb, which keeps in-frame sequences with V and J called. Part of the clones is missing from these tables; in studies checked, under half for an unresolved V gene and the rest for unknown reasons. Recorded for this sample are about 190,000 clones; about 13% of them occurred a single time. The ten largest clonotypes hold 7.5% to 10% of the sample. Material for sequencing was PBMCs. These receptors all stem from a man aged 45-60 years in good health and CMV-seropositive.

This clone was seen a handful of times. The chain joins TRBV6-1 to TRBJ2-5; possible D gene TRBD2, 5 bases. This CDR3 spans 13 amino acids. The germline V and J ends were trimmed by 0 bases and 10 bases, with 12 bases remaining between them. The V gene's germline CDR1 is MNHNS and CDR2 SASEGT. The CDR3 DNA follows: TGTGCCAGCAGTGAAGCGGAGGAAACGTTCCAGTACTTC. This encodes CASSEAEETFQYF.

This clone has just a few counts. V is TRBV5-4 and J is TRBJ1-1, with no clear D. The CDR3 length is 14 residues. V was cut by 5 bases and J by 3 bases, with 14 bases left in between. From germline, CDR1 is SGHNT and CDR2 YYREEE (reference sequence). CDR3 sequence (DNA): TGTGCCAGCAGTGCGGGAACAAGGGACACTGAAGCTTTCTTT. This sequence encodes CASSAGTRDTEAFF.

This clone came up a few times. The rearrangement joins TRBV10-2 to TRBJ1-1; unclear D gene. V dropped 1 base and J dropped 8 bases, with 20 bases sitting between them. This CDR3 has 16 amino acids. Germline V gives CDR1 WSHSY, CDR2 SAAADI. The CDR3 DNA reads as TGCGCCAGCAGTGAGTTTACGACTGTCACTCCCAAGGAAGCTTTCTTT. It specifies CASSEFTTVTPKEAFF.

This clone occurred a few times. The chain carries TRBV4-2 and TRBJ1-1, with D maybe TRBD1 (5 bases). This CDR3 spans 15 amino acids. Per germline, CDR1 LGHNA and CDR2 YNFKEQ. The ends were cut back, 4 bases at V and 3 bases at J, with 15 bases in the middle. DNA for the CDR3: TGTGCCAGCAGCCGGACTTGGCGGGGGGACACTGAAGCTTTCTTT. Translation: CASSRTWRGDTEAFF.

V usage is TRBV18 and J usage is TRBJ1-5; D is unresolved. The germline V gene has CDR1 KGHSH and CDR2 LQKENI. The germline V and J ends were trimmed by 5 bases and 2 bases, with 7 bases remaining between them. The CDR3 runs 13 residues. The CDR3 loop is CASSEGGNQPQHF. The DNA for the CDR3 is TGTGCCAGCTCAGAGGGTGGCAATCAGCCCCAGCATTTT.